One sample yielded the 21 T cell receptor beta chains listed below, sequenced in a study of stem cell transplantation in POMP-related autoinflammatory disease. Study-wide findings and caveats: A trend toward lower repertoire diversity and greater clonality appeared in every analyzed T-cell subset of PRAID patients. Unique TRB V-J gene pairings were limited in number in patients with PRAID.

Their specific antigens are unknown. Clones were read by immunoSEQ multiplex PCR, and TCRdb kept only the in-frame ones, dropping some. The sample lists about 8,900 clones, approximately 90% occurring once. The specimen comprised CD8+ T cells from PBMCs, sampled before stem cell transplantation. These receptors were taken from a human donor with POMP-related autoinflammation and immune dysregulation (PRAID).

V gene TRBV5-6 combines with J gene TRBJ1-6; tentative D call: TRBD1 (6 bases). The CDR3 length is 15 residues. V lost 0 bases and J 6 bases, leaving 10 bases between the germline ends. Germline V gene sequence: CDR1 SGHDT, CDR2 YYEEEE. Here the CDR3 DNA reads TGTGCCAGCAGCTTGGATGGGGGCCCTAATTCACCCCTCCACTTT. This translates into CASSLDGGPNSPLHF.

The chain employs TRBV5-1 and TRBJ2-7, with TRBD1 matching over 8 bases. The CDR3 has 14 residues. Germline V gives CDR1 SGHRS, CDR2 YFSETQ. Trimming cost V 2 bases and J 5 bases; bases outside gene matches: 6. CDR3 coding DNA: TGCGCCAGCAGCTTAACAGGGGGGCGAGACGAGCAGTACTTC. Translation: CASSLTGGRDEQYF.

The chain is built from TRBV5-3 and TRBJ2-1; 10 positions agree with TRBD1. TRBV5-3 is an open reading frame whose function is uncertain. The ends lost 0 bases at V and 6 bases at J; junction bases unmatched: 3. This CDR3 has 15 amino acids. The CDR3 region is CARSLAGQGSNEQFF. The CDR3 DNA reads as TGTGCCAGAAGCTTGGCGGGACAGGGGAGCAATGAGCAGTTCTTC.

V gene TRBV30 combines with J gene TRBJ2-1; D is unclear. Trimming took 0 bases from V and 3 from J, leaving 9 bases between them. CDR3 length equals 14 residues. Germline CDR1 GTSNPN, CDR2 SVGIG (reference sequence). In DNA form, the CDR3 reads TGTGCCTGGAGTGTAGGGTCTGGCTACAATGAGCAGTTCTTC. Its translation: CAWSVGSGYNEQFF.

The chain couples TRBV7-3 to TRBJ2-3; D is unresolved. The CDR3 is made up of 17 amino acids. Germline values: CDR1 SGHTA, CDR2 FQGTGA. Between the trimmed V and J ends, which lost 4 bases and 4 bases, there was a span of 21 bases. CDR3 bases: TGTGCCAGCAGCTCCCCCAACGATCCTAGATTGCCAGATACGCAGTATTTT. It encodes CASSSPNDPRLPDTQYF.

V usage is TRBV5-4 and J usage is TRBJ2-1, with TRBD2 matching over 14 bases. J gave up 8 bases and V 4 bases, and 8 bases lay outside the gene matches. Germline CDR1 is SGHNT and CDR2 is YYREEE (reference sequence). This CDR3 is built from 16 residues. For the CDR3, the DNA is TGTGCCAGCAGCCTCCCGGGACTAGCGGGAGTGGATGAGCAGTTCTTC. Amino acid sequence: CASSLPGLAGVDEQFF. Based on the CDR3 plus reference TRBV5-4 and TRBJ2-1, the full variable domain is ETGVTQSPTHLIKTRGQQVTLRCSSQSGHNTVSWYQQALGQGPQFIFQYYREEENGRGNFPPRFSGLQFPNYSSELNVNALELDDSALYLCASSLPGLAGVDEQFFGPGTRLTVL.

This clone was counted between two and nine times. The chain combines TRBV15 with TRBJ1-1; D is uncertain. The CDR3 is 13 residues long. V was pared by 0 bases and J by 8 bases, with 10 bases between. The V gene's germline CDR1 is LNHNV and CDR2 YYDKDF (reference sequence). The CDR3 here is CATSRESGIEAFF. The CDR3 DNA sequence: TGTGCCACCAGCAGAGAGTCGGGTATAGAAGCTTTCTTT.

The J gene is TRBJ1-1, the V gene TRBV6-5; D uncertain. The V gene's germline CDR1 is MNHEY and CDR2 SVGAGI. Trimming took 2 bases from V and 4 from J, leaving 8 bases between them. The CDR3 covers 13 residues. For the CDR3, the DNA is TGTGCCAGCAGTTACGGTTGGGGCACTGAAGCTTTCTTT. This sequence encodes CASSYGWGTEAFF.

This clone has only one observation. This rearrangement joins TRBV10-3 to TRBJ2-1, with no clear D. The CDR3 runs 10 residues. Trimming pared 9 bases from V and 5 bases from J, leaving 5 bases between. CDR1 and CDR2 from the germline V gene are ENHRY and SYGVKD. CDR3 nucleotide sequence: TGTGCCATTGGCAACAATGAGCAGTTCTTC. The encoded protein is CAIGNNEQFF.

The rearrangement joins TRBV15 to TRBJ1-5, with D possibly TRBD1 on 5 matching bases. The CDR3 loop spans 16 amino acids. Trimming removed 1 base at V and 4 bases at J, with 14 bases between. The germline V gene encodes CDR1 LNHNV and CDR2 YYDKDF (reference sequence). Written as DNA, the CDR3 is TGTGCCACCAGCAGAGGGTCAGAGGGGCTGAATCAGCCCCAGCATTTT. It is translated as CATSRGSEGLNQPQHF.

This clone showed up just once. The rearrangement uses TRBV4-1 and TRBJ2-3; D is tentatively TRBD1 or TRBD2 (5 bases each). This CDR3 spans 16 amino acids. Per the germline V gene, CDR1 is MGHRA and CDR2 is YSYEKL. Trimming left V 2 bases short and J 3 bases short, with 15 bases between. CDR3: CASSQWGRRSTDTQYF. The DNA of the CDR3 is TGCGCCAGCAGCCAATGGGGACGGCGCTCGACAGATACGCAGTATTTT.

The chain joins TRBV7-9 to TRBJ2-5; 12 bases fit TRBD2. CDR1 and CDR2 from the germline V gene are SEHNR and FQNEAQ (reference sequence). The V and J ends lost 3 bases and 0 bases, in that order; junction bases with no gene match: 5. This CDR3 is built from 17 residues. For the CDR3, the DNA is TGTGCCAGCAGCTTTCCACGACTAGCGGGGGACCAAGAGACCCAGTACTTC. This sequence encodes CASSFPRLAGDQETQYF.

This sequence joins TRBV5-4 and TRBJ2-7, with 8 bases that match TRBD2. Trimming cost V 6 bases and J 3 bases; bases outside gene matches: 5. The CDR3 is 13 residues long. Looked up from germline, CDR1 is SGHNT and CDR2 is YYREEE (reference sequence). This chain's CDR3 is CASKAGEVYEQYF. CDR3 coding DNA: TGTGCCAGCAAAGCGGGAGAAGTCTACGAGCAGTACTTC.

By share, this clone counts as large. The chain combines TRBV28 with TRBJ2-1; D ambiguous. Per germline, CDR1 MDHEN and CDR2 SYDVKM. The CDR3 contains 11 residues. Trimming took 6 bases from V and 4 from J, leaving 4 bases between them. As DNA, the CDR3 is TGTGCCAGCAGCTATTACAATGAGCAGTTCTTC. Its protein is CASSYYNEQFF.

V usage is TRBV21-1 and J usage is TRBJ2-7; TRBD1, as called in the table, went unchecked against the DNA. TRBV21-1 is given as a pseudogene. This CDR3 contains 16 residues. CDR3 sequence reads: CASSNKGTGSSYEQYF. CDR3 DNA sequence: TGTGCCAGCAGCAATAAAGGGACAGGAAGCTCCTACGAGCAGTACTTC.

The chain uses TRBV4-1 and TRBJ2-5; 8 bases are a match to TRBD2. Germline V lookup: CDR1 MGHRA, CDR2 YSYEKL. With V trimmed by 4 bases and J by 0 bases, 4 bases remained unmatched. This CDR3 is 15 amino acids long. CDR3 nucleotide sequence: TGCGCCAGCAGCCCGACTAGCGAGAACCAAGAGACCCAGTACTTC. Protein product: CASSPTSENQETQYF.

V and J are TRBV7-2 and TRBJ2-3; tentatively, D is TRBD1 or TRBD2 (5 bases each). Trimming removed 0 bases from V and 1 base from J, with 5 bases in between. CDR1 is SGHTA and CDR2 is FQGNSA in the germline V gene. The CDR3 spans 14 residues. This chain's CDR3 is CASSLAGGTDTQYF. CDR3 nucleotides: TGTGCCAGCAGCTTAGCGGGGGGCACAGATACGCAGTATTTT.

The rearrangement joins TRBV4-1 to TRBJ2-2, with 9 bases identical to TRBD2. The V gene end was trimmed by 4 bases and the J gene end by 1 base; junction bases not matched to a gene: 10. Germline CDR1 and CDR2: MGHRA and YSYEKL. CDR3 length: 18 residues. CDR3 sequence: CASSRRVAGAENTGELFF. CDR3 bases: TGCGCCAGCAGCCGGAGGGTAGCGGGGGCAGAGAACACCGGGGAGCTGTTTTTT.

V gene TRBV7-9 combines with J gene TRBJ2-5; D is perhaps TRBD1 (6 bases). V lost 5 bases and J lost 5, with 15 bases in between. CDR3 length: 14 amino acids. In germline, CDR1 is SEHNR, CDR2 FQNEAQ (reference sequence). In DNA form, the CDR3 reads TGTGCCAGCAGCCAGGGGCTAGGATTTGAGACCCAGTACTTC. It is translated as CASSQGLGFETQYF.

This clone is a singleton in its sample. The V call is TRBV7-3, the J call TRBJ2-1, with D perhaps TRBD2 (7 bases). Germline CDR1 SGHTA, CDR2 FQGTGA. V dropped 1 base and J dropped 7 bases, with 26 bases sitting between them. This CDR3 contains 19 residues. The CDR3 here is CASSLIAGYGGPGGNEQFF. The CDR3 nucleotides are TGTGCCAGCAGCTTAATCGCCGGGTACGGGGGGCCAGGCGGGAATGAGCAGTTCTTC.

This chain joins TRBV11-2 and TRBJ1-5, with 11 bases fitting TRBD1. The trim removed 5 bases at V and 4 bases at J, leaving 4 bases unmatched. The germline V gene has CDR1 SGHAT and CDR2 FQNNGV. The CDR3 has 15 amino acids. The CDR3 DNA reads TGTGCCAGCAGCCTCGGGACAGGGGGAAATCAGCCCCAGCATTTT. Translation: CASSLGTGGNQPQHF.